This T cell receptor beta chain is from a study of blood T cell repertoires in COVID-19. About the research overall: Sources were T cells, B-cell-depleted T cells, or PBMCs; the material itself was cDNA or gDNA.

Study processing details: Amplification of reference gene primers was used by the study to estimate nucleated cell counts. The table came from immunoSEQ multiplex PCR; TCRdb's copy has only in-frame clones and leaves some out. V and J calls and clone size are copied from that table; D and trimming were computed from the DNA. The table has about 130,000 clones, about 85% seen once. The CDR3 sequence is 15 residues long. Germline CDR1 is SQVTM and CDR2 is ANQGSEA. Trimming shortened V by 3 bases and J by 3 bases, and 18 bases separated the two germline ends. The receptor was isolated from a human donor in a cohort sampled during active COVID-19. The chain recombines TRBV29-1 with TRBJ2-7; maybe TRBD1 (5 bases). The sample taken for sequencing was peripheral blood. The CDR3 loop reads CSVDRTPYPFYEQYV. DNA of the CDR3: TGCAGCGTTGACCGGACACCCTACCCCTTCTACGAGCAGTACGTC.